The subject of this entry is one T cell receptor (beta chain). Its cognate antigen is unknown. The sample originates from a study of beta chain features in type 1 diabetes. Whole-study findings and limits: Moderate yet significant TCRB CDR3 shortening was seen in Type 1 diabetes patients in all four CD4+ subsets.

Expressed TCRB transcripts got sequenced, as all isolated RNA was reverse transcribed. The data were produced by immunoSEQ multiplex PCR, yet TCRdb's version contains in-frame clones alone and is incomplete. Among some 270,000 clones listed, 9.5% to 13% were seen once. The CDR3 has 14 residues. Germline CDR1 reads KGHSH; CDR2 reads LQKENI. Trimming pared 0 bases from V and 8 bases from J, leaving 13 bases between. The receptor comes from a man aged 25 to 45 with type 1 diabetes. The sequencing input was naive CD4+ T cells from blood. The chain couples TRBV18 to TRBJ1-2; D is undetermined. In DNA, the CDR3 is TGTGCCAGCTCACCACCCGGGGTACCTGGGGGCTACACCTTC. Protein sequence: CASSPPGVPGGYTF.